This TCR beta chain was profiled in a study of cytomegalovirus exposure and HLA in healthy donors. Overall study results and limits: Reportedly, cytomegalovirus status was diagnosed with high sensitivity and specificity.

The CDR3 has 15 residues. CDR1 and CDR2 (germline): SGHDT, YYEEEE. V was trimmed by 4 bases and J by 4 bases, leaving 15 bases between them. Of note for this clone: The antigen is undetermined.

The assay was immunoSEQ multiplex PCR, and TCRdb's table has in-frame clones only and misses some. The sample has 200,000 or so clones, more than 65% seen once. The sequence was obtained from a woman between 25 and 40 years old in good health and CMV-seropositive. What was sequenced was PBMCs. The chain links TRBV5-6 to TRBJ2-1; the D gene is possibly TRBD2 (6 bases). The CDR3 reads CASSARTTIYNEQFF. The DNA of the CDR3 is TGTGCCAGCAGCGCGAGGACTACAATTTACAATGAGCAGTTCTTC.